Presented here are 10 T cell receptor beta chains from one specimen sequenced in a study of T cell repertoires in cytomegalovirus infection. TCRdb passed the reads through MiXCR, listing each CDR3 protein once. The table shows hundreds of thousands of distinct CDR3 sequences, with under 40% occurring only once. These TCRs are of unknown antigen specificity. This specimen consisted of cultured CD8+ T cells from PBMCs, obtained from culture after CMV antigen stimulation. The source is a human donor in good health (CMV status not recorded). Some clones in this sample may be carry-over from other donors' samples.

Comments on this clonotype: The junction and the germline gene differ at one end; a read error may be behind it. CDR3 coding DNA: TGTGTCAGCAGCCCAGGGAGCAATCAGCCCCAGCATTTT. Amino acids: CVSSPGSNQPQHF. The chain links TRBV7-9 to TRBJ1-5, with TRBD1 as a possible D gene (5 bases). CDR3 length: 13 residues. Germline CDR1 reads SEHNR; CDR2 reads FQNEAQ (reference sequence).

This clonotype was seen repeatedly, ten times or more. The CDR3 sequence is CASSLSPRIRRTVSTQYF. The CDR3 bases are TGTGCCAGCAGCTTATCCCCTAGGATCCGAAGAACGGTCTCTACGCAGTATTTT. The genes are TRBV7-2 and TRBJ2-3; D call uncertain. The CDR3 covers 18 residues. Germline V gene lookup returns CDR1 SGHTA and CDR2 FQGNSA. Trimming left V 2 bases short and J 8 bases short, with 26 bases between.

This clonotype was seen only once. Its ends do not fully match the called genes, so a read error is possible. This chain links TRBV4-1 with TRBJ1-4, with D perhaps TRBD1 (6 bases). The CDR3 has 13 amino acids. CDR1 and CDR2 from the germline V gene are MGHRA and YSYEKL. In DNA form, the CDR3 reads TGTGCCAGCAGCGATAGACAGGTTGAAAAACTGTTTTTT. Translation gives CASSDRQVEKLFF.

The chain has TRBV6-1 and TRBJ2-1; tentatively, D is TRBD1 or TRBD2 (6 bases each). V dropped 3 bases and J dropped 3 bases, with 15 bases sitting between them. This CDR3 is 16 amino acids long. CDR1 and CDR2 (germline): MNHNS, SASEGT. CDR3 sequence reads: CASSDGAGTLYNEQFF. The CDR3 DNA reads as TGTGCCAGCAGTGATGGGGCGGGGACACTCTACAATGAGCAGTTCTTC.

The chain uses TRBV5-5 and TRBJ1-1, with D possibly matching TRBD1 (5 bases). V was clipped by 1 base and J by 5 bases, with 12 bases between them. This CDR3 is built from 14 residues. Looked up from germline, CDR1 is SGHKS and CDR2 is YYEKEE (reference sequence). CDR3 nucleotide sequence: TGTGCCAGCAGCTTGTGGGATGGGGCGACTGAAGCTTTCTTT. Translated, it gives CASSLWDGATEAFF.

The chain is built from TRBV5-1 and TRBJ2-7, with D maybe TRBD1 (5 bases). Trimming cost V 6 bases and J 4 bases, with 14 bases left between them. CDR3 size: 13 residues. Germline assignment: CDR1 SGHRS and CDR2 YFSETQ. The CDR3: CASTPGRDYEQYF. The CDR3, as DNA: TGCGCCAGCACCCCTGGCAGGGATTACGAGCAGTACTTC. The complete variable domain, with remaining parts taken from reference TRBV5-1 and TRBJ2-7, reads KAGVTQTPRYLIKTRGQQVTLSCSPISGHRSVSWYQQTPGQGLQFLFEYFSETQRNKGNFPGRFSGRQFSNSRSEMNVSTLELGDSALYLCASTPGRDYEQYFGPGTRLTVT.

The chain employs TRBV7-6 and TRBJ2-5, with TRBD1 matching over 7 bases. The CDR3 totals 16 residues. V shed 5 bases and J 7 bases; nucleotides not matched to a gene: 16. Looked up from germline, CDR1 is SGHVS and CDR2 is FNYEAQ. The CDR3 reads CASSLTRTGTRRTQYF. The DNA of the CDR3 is TGTGCCAGCAGCCTTACCAGGACAGGTACGAGACGGACCCAGTACTTC.

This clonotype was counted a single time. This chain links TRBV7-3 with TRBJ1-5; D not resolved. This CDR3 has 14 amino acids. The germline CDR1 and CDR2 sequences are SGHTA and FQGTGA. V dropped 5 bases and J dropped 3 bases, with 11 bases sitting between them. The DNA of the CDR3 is TGTGCCAGCAGCCCTTCAAGTTTCAATCAGCCCCAGCATTTT. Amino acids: CASSPSSFNQPQHF.

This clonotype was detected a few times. The CDR3 here is CASSRTLAGLPNEQYF. The CDR3 DNA is TGTGCCAGCAGCCGAACACTAGCGGGACTCCCTAACGAGCAGTACTTC. The chain employs TRBV7-9 and TRBJ2-7, with TRBD2 matching over 10 bases. From germline, CDR1 is SEHNR and CDR2 FQNEAQ (reference sequence). The CDR3 has 16 amino acids. V dropped 5 bases and J dropped 5; count of bases not matched to a gene: 12.

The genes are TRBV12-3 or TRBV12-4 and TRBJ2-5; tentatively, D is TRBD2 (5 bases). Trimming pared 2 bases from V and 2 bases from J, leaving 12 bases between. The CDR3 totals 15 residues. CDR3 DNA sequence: TGTGCCAGCAGTTTATATGGGAGTGGACAAGAGACCCAGTACTTC. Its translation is CASSLYGSGQETQYF.